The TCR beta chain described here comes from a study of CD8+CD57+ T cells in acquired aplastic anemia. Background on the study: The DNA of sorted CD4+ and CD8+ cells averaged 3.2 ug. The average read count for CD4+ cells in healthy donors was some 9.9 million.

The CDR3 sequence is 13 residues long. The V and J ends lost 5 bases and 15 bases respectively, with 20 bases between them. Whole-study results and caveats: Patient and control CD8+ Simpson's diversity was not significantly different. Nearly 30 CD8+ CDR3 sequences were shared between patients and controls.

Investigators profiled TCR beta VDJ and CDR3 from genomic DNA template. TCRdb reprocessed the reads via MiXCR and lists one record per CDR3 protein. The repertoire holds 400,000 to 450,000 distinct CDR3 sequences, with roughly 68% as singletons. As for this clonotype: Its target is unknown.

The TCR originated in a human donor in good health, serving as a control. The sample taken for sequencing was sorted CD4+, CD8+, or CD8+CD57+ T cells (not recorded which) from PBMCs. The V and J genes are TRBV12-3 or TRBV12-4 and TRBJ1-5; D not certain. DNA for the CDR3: TGTGCCAGCAGTGCCGGAGGGAGTAAGACCCGGCATTTT. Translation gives CASSAGGSKTRHF.